Each of the 27 T cell receptor beta chains below was sequenced from the same sample in a study of blood T cell repertoires in COVID-19. Some clones are missing from TCRdb's copy, which holds only in-frame ones; the method was immunoSEQ multiplex PCR. Among tens of thousands of clones listed, just over 85% were seen once. Sequencing used peripheral blood. These receptors were obtained from an elderly man with acute or convalescent COVID-19.

The chain couples TRBV20-1 to TRBJ1-2; D is possibly TRBD1 (6 bases). This CDR3 has 13 amino acids. Trimming took 3 bases from V and 8 from J, leaving 16 bases between them. Germline CDR1 DFQATT, CDR2 SNEGSKA (reference sequence). The DNA for the CDR3 is TGCAGTGCTAGTCTCGGGGGGGCCCGGGGCTACACCTTC. The encoded protein is CSASLGGARGYTF.

V is TRBV18 and J is TRBJ1-5; no clear D. Trimming pared 2 bases from V and 7 bases from J, leaving 15 bases between. The CDR3 contains 15 residues. CDR1 is KGHSH and CDR2 is LQKENI in the germline V gene. CDR3 sequence (DNA): TGTGCCAGCTCACCAATTCAAGGGAGGCTCCAGCCCCAGCATTTT. Translating it yields CASSPIQGRLQPQHF.

The CDR3: CASSLGTDYGYTF. DNA for the CDR3: TGTGCCAGCAGCTTAGGGACAGACTATGGCTACACCTTC. The chain links TRBV7-2 to TRBJ1-2; D is possibly TRBD1 (6 bases). Germline-derived CDR1 and CDR2 are SGHTA and FQGNSA. The CDR3 has 13 amino acids. Trimming pared 1 base from V and 3 bases from J, leaving 6 bases between.

The rearrangement links TRBV7-8 to TRBJ2-3, with 9 bases fitting TRBD2. The CDR3 is made up of 17 amino acids. V shed 4 bases and J 4 bases; nucleotides not matched to a gene: 12. Germline lookup yields CDR1 SGHVS and CDR2 FQNEAQ. The CDR3 DNA is TGTGCCAGCAGCTCCCTATTCGTTGGCGGGGGGGCAGATACGCAGTATTTT. It specifies CASSSLFVGGGADTQYF.

V is TRBV6-1 and J is TRBJ1-5, with D unresolved. V lost 6 bases and J 4 bases, leaving 7 bases between the germline ends. Germline CDR1 reads MNHNS; CDR2 reads SASEGT. This CDR3 comprises 12 residues. In DNA form, the CDR3 reads TGTGCCAGCAGGGTTGAGAATCAGCCCCAGCATTTT. Amino acids: CASRVENQPQHF.

V usage is TRBV6-5 and J usage is TRBJ2-7; 8 bases fit TRBD1. Losses at the gene ends were 0 bases for V and 5 bases for J; bases not matched to a gene: 6. The germline V gene has CDR1 MNHEY and CDR2 SVGAGI. This CDR3 spans 15 amino acids. The CDR3, as DNA: TGTGCCAGCAGTTACTCCCGACAGGGGTTGAACGAGCAGTACTTC. This codes for CASSYSRQGLNEQYF.

This clone was seen once. The CDR3 here is CASSLGAGHGYSNQPQHF. DNA of the CDR3: TGTGCCAGCAGCCTGGGCGCAGGGCATGGATATAGCAATCAGCCCCAGCATTTT. V and J are TRBV5-6 and TRBJ1-5; perhaps TRBD1 as D (5 bases). Trimming pared 4 bases from V and 0 bases from J, leaving 20 bases between. Per germline, CDR1 SGHDT and CDR2 YYEEEE. This CDR3 contains 18 residues.

In regard to this clone: The germline gene is not matched at one end of the junction; a read error may be the cause. The chain links TRBV18 to TRBJ2-3; TRBD1 aligns across 7 bases. Germline V gene sequence: CDR1 KGHSH, CDR2 LQKENI. CDR3 size: 14 residues. The CDR3 coding sequence is TGTGCCAGCTCACCTAGGACTGGGACAGTTACGCAGTATTTT. Translating gives CASSPRTGTVTQYF.

The chain links TRBV11-2 to TRBJ2-5; D possibly corresponds to TRBD2 (5 bases). The length of the CDR3 is 15 residues. Trimming shortened V by 3 bases and J by 5 bases, and 16 bases separated the two germline ends. Germline V lookup: CDR1 SGHAT, CDR2 FQNNGV. In DNA, the CDR3 is TGTGCCAGCAGCTTCGGGAACCTGGTGTCGGAGACCCAGTACTTC. It is translated as CASSFGNLVSETQYF.

This clone was observed once. The CDR3: CASCLDKNYGYTF. CDR3 coding DNA: TGTGCCAGCTGCTTGGACAAGAACTATGGCTACACCTTC. The rearrangement links TRBV6-5 to TRBJ1-2; tentative D call: TRBD1 (5 bases). V dropped 8 bases and J dropped 2 bases, with 12 bases sitting between them. The CDR3 has 13 amino acids. Germline CDR1 and CDR2: MNHEY and SVGAGI.

The V gene is TRBV19, the J gene TRBJ1-6; TRBD1 matches at 7 bases. V lost 3 bases, J lost 7 bases, and 6 bases stayed unmatched. The CDR3 is 15 amino acids. Germline V lookup: CDR1 LNHDA, CDR2 SQIVND (reference sequence). The CDR3 DNA is TGTGCCAGTAGTATTAGTGGGACAGAAAATTCACCCCTCCACTTT. Translated, it gives CASSISGTENSPLHF.

The chain carries TRBV2 and TRBJ1-6; TRBD1 aligns across 8 bases. CDR3 length equals 14 residues. The ends lost 6 bases at V and 9 bases at J; junction bases unmatched: 7. CDR1 and CDR2 from the germline V gene are SNHLY and FYNNEI. The CDR3 region is CASRQGAEISPLHF. The CDR3 DNA is TGTGCCAGCAGGCAGGGGGCCGAGATTTCACCCCTCCACTTT.

V usage is TRBV7-9 and J usage is TRBJ1-5; weak D call: TRBD1 (5 bases). V gave up 2 bases and J gave up 5 bases, with 7 bases separating them. This CDR3 is 13 amino acids long. Germline CDR1 and CDR2: SEHNR and FQNEAQ (reference sequence). The CDR3 spells CASSLSGDQPQHF. CDR3 bases: TGTGCCAGCAGCTTATCGGGGGATCAGCCCCAGCATTTT.

V usage is TRBV19 and J usage is TRBJ2-7; D may be TRBD2 (6 bases). This CDR3 contains 16 residues. Germline assignment: CDR1 LNHDA and CDR2 SQIVND (reference sequence). V dropped 5 bases and J dropped 2 bases, with 19 bases sitting between them. The DNA of the CDR3 is TGTGCCAGTAGTTCCCCAGGGCGGGACGGAGCCTACGAGCAGTACTTC. Translating it yields CASSSPGRDGAYEQYF.

V is TRBV9 and J is TRBJ1-2, with 11 positions matching TRBD1. CDR3 size: 15 residues. The V segment lost 4 bases and the J segment 4 bases; nucleotides outside the gene matches: 6. CDR1 and CDR2 from the germline V gene are SGDLS and YYNGEE. The CDR3 spells CASSTRTGGGYGYTF. The CDR3 DNA is TGTGCCAGCAGCACTAGGACAGGGGGCGGCTATGGCTACACCTTC.

J is TRBJ2-5 and V is TRBV30; 15 positions agree with TRBD2. This CDR3 spans 15 amino acids. The germline V gene encodes CDR1 GTSNPN and CDR2 SVGIG (reference sequence). The V segment lost 5 bases and the J segment 5 bases; nucleotides outside the gene matches: 6. The CDR3 DNA sequence: TGTGCCTGGGCGGGACTAGCGGGGGGCATGGAGACCCAGTACTTC. Protein sequence: CAWAGLAGGMETQYF.

The CDR3 region has the DNA TGTGCCAGCAGCCTCGCGGGACAGTTGAACACTGAAGCTTTCTTT. Translation gives CASSLAGQLNTEAFF. The chain recombines TRBV9 with TRBJ1-1; TRBD1 agrees at 7 bases. J was trimmed by 0 bases and V by 4 bases; bases with no gene match: 6. The CDR3 runs 15 residues. The germline V gene encodes CDR1 SGDLS and CDR2 YYNGEE. The full variable domain, its missing parts supplied by reference TRBV9 and TRBJ1-1, is DSGVTQTPKHLITATGQRVTLRCSPRSGDLSVYWYQQSLDQGLQFLIQYYNGEERAKGNILERFSAQQFPDLHSELNLSSLELGDSALYFCASSLAGQLNTEAFFGQGTRLTVV.

V usage is TRBV5-1 and J usage is TRBJ1-6, with TRBD1 matching over 8 bases. J gave up 11 bases and V 0 bases, and 10 bases lay outside the gene matches. The CDR3 has 16 amino acids. The germline gives CDR1 SGHRS, CDR2 YFSETQ. Written as DNA, the CDR3 is TGCGCCAGCAGCTTGGCTCCCCCAGACAGGGGTCCACCCCTCCACTTT. This codes for CASSLAPPDRGPPLHF.

This clone turned up a few times. The V gene is TRBV29-1, the J gene TRBJ2-1; D gene uncertain. The germline gives CDR1 SQVTM, CDR2 ANQGSEA. This CDR3 comprises 14 residues. Trimming shortened V by 6 bases and J by 0 bases, and 12 bases separated the two germline ends. The CDR3 sequence: CSVLQSDSYNEQFF. CDR3 nucleotides: TGCAGCGTCTTACAGTCCGACTCCTACAATGAGCAGTTCTTC.

The chain joins TRBV9 to TRBJ1-2; TRBD1 matches at 9 bases. Germline CDR1 SGDLS, CDR2 YYNGEE. Trimming took 4 bases from V and 8 from J; bases not matched to a gene: 6. This CDR3 is 13 amino acids long. Here the CDR3 reads CASSLDRGKGYTF. The CDR3, as DNA: TGTGCCAGCAGCCTGGACAGGGGTAAGGGCTACACCTTC.

This clone was seen only once. The CDR3 protein is CATSRDGLRAGDSGYTF. The CDR3 region has the DNA TGTGCCACCAGCAGAGACGGCCTGCGGGCGGGAGACTCTGGCTACACCTTC. The rearrangement links TRBV15 to TRBJ1-2; D is unclear. Germline CDR1 is LNHNV and CDR2 is YYDKDF (reference sequence). V was pared by 0 bases and J by 7 bases, with 21 bases between. The CDR3 is 17 amino acids. The whole variable domain, filled in from reference TRBV15 and TRBJ1-2, reads DAMVIQNPRYQVTQFGKPVTLSCSQTLNHNVMYWYQQKSSQAPKLLFHYYDKDFNNEADTPDNFQSRRPNTSFCFLDIRSPGLGDTAMYLCATSRDGLRAGDSGYTFGSGTRLTVV.

The rearrangement joins TRBV7-6 to TRBJ2-3; weak D call: TRBD1 (5 bases). With 6 bases removed from V and 5 bases from J, the gap between germline ends came to 15 bases. The length of the CDR3 is 14 residues. CDR1 SGHVS and CDR2 FNYEAQ come from the germline V gene. The CDR3 DNA is TGTGCCAGCAGTTTTAATTTCCAGGGAGATACGCAGTATTTT. Amino acid sequence: CASSFNFQGDTQYF.

The chain links TRBV30 to TRBJ1-2; no firm D call. CDR1 is GTSNPN, CDR2 SVGIG, per germline (reference sequence). V shed 3 bases and J shed 5 bases, with 7 bases lying between them. The CDR3 totals 11 residues. The CDR3 nucleotides are TGTGCCTGGAGCGTTTTGTATGGCTACACCTTC. Translating it yields CAWSVLYGYTF.

V and J are TRBV21-1 and TRBJ1-1; no check of the table's D call, TRBD1, against the DNA was made. TRBV21-1 is an annotated pseudogene. The CDR3 length is 16 residues. In nucleotides, the CDR3 is TGTGCCAGCAGCAAAGGGGCAGAGACAGAGAACACTGAAGCTTTCTTT. Residues: CASSKGAETENTEAFF.

The gene calls are TRBV28 and TRBJ1-1; 7 bases are shared with TRBD1. The germline V gene has CDR1 MDHEN and CDR2 SYDVKM. The CDR3 covers 15 residues. Trimming removed 3 bases from V and 0 bases from J; junction bases left unmatched: 4. Written as DNA, the CDR3 is TGTGCCAGCAGTTTGGGGACAGCAATGAACACTGAAGCTTTCTTT. Protein product: CASSLGTAMNTEAFF.

This clone was recorded once. The chain combines TRBV10-3 with TRBJ1-5; TRBD1 aligns across 9 bases. The CDR3 contains 16 residues. The germline CDR1 and CDR2 sequences are ENHRY and SYGVKD. Trimming at V came to 2 bases and at J to 7 bases, leaving 9 bases not matched to a gene. The CDR3 sequence is CAISEPMDRGRQPQHF. The CDR3 DNA sequence: TGTGCCATCAGTGAGCCAATGGACAGGGGAAGACAGCCCCAGCATTTT.

This clone is a singleton in its sample. The rearrangement uses TRBV2 and TRBJ2-3; maybe TRBD2 (6 bases). The CDR3 loop spans 17 amino acids. V was cut by 3 bases and J by 6 bases, with 22 bases left in between. Germline CDR1 is SNHLY and CDR2 is FYNNEI. The CDR3 spells CASSDKVLADARDTQYF. The DNA of the CDR3 is TGTGCCAGCAGTGACAAGGTGTTAGCGGACGCCCGGGATACGCAGTATTTT.